Listed here are 29 T cell receptor beta chains from one sample, sequenced in a study of T cell responses to AZD1222 COVID-19 vaccine. Method: immunoSEQ multiplex PCR; TCRdb's copy keeps in-frame clones and lacks some. The table includes about 70,000 clones, 85% detected once. The sequencing here drew on peripheral blood, taken on day 0 of AZD1222 vaccination. The origin of the receptors is an adult in good health.

The V and J genes are TRBV27 and TRBJ1-6; the D gene is possibly TRBD1 (5 bases). This CDR3 spans 20 amino acids. Germline assignment: CDR1 MNHEY and CDR2 SMNVEV (reference sequence). The germline V and J ends were trimmed by 1 base and 0 bases, with 19 bases remaining between them. CDR3: CASSLYGRAGASSYNSPLHF. For the CDR3, the DNA is TGTGCCAGCAGTTTATATGGAAGGGCTGGGGCCAGCTCCTATAATTCACCCCTCCACTTT.

The chain recombines TRBV6-5 with TRBJ2-7; TRBD1 matches 8 bases. CDR3 length: 16 amino acids. J lost 6 bases, V lost 2 bases, and 12 bases had no gene match. CDR1 and CDR2 (germline): MNHEY, SVGAGI. The CDR3 sequence: CASSYLPTGGFTEQYF. The DNA for the CDR3 is TGTGCCAGCAGTTACCTCCCTACAGGGGGTTTTACCGAGCAGTACTTC.

V and J are TRBV27 and TRBJ2-7; 7 bases are a match to TRBD1. V lost 7 bases and J lost 2; bases outside the gene matches: 11. Germline V gives CDR1 MNHEY, CDR2 SMNVEV (reference sequence). The CDR3 runs 15 residues. CDR3 in amino acids: CASIERPGQPYEQYF. In DNA, the CDR3 is TGTGCCAGCATCGAGAGACCGGGACAGCCCTACGAGCAGTACTTC.

This sequence joins TRBV6-5 and TRBJ2-7; maybe TRBD1 (6 bases). V dropped 5 bases and J dropped 0 bases, with 14 bases sitting between them. This CDR3 has 15 residues. Looked up from germline, CDR1 is MNHEY and CDR2 is SVGAGI. The chain's CDR3 is CASSRDILSSYEQYF. In DNA, the CDR3 is TGTGCCAGCAGTAGGGACATTTTGAGCTCCTACGAGCAGTACTTC.

This chain links TRBV11-1 with TRBJ1-1; possibly TRBD1 for D (5 bases). The CDR3 sequence is 16 residues long. V lost 2 bases and J 3 bases, leaving 16 bases between the germline ends. CDR1 and CDR2 from the germline V gene are SGHAT and FQDESV (reference sequence). CDR3 sequence: CASSLRGGAGDTEAFF. DNA for the CDR3: TGTGCCAGCAGCTTAAGGGGCGGAGCTGGCGACACTGAAGCTTTCTTT.

DNA for the CDR3: TGTGCCAGCAGTGGGGTTGACATCTTTAACGGAAACACCATATATTTT. Residues: CASSGVDIFNGNTIYF. The chain joins TRBV5-6 to TRBJ1-3; no clear D. V dropped 5 bases and J dropped 4 bases, with 19 bases sitting between them. This CDR3 has 16 residues. Per germline, CDR1 SGHDT and CDR2 YYEEEE. The full variable domain, in which reference TRBV5-6 and TRBJ1-3 provide the parts outside the CDR3, is DAGVTQSPTHLIKTRGQQVTLRCSPKSGHDTVSWYQQALGQGPQFIFQYYEEEERQRGNFPDRFSGHQFPNYSSELNVNALLLGDSALYLCASSGVDIFNGNTIYFGEGSWLTVV.

The V and J genes are TRBV2 and TRBJ2-2, with D perhaps being TRBD1 or TRBD2 (5 bases each). Germline V gene sequence: CDR1 SNHLY, CDR2 FYNNEI. The CDR3 is made up of 14 amino acids. The ends were cut back, 9 bases at V and 2 bases at J, with 13 bases in the middle. The CDR3 nucleotides read TGTGCCAGTCTCGGGACGAACAACACCGGGGAGCTGTTTTTT. As protein: CASLGTNNTGELFF.

The rearrangement uses TRBV19 and TRBJ2-1, with 11 bases matching TRBD1. The ends lost 7 bases at V and 3 bases at J; junction bases unmatched: 14. CDR3 size: 18 residues. Germline CDR1 LNHDA, CDR2 SQIVND (reference sequence). Here the CDR3 reads CASTPFPGTGGDYNEQFF. CDR3 nucleotides: TGTGCCAGTACTCCGTTTCCCGGGACAGGGGGAGACTACAATGAGCAGTTCTTC.

The chain joins TRBV5-4 to TRBJ1-2; weak D call: TRBD1 (6 bases). Germline loops: CDR1 SGHNT, CDR2 YYREEE (reference sequence). V was cut by 4 bases and J by 0 bases, with 16 bases left in between. This CDR3 has 16 residues. CDR3 residues: CASSIGGGTPNYGYTF. The CDR3, as DNA: TGTGCCAGCAGCATAGGGGGGGGGACACCTAACTATGGCTACACCTTC. Full variable domain (rest looked up from reference TRBV5-4 and TRBJ1-2): ETGVTQSPTHLIKTRGQQVTLRCSSQSGHNTVSWYQQALGQGPQFIFQYYREEENGRGNFPPRFSGLQFPNYSSELNVNALELDDSALYLCASSIGGGTPNYGYTFGSGTRLTVV.

This chain connects TRBV7-2 to TRBJ2-1; D possibly matches TRBD1 or TRBD2 (5 bases each). Per germline, CDR1 SGHTA and CDR2 FQGNSA. Deletions cut 5 bases from V and 7 bases from J, with 15 bases between. This CDR3 comprises 14 residues. The CDR3 sequence is CASSDRDGINEQFF. DNA for the CDR3: TGTGCCAGCAGCGACCGGGACGGTATAAATGAGCAGTTCTTC.

This chain links TRBV6-5 with TRBJ2-7; a possible D gene is TRBD1 (6 bases). The CDR3 loop spans 14 amino acids. The germline V gene has CDR1 MNHEY and CDR2 SVGAGI. V dropped 3 bases and J dropped 1 base, with 10 bases sitting between them. The CDR3 bases are TGTGCCAGCAGTTATCAGGACAGATCCTACGAGCAGTACTTC. Protein: CASSYQDRSYEQYF.

The chain couples TRBV29-1 to TRBJ1-2, with TRBD1 matching over 7 bases. Germline lookup yields CDR1 SQVTM and CDR2 ANQGSEA. The length of the CDR3 is 13 residues. V was clipped by 4 bases and J by 4 bases; unmatched bases: 6. DNA for the CDR3: TGCAGCGTTGTAGTGGGACAGCTCTATGGCTACACCTTC. This codes for CSVVVGQLYGYTF.

The rearrangement joins TRBV28 to TRBJ1-2; D ambiguous. This CDR3 spans 11 amino acids. V lost 4 bases and J lost 0, with 0 bases in between. CDR1 is MDHEN, CDR2 SYDVKM, per germline. In DNA form, the CDR3 reads TGTGCCAGCAGTTCTAACTATGGCTACACCTTC. Its translation: CASSSNYGYTF.

The chain links TRBV2 to TRBJ2-7; 11 nucleotides line up with TRBD2. The germline CDR1 and CDR2 sequences are SNHLY and FYNNEI. V shed 8 bases and J 7 bases; nucleotides not matched to a gene: 7. This CDR3 comprises 13 residues. The CDR3 protein is CASSTSGAREQYF. CDR3 DNA: TGTGCCAGCTCGACTAGCGGGGCCAGGGAGCAGTACTTC.

CDR3: CASSHFSGRRVDYGYTF. The CDR3, as DNA: TGCGCCAGCAGCCATTTCTCCGGGCGGCGGGTGGACTATGGCTACACCTTC. The chain is built from TRBV4-1 and TRBJ1-2, with D hard to call. Between the trimmed V and J ends, which lost 3 bases and 3 bases, there was a span of 20 bases. In germline, CDR1 is MGHRA, CDR2 YSYEKL. This CDR3 has 17 residues.

This clone appeared a single time. The chain is built from TRBV5-8 and TRBJ1-5, with 7 bases that match TRBD1. Germline CDR1 reads SGHTS; CDR2 reads YDEGEE. V trimming: 6 bases; J trimming: 3 bases; junction bases outside the gene matches: 6. This CDR3 has 14 residues. CDR3 region: CASIPDRVNQPQHF. For the CDR3, the DNA is TGTGCCAGCATCCCCGACAGGGTCAATCAGCCCCAGCATTTT.

This rearrangement joins TRBV6-5 to TRBJ1-1, with TRBD1 matching over 9 bases. Germline V gene lookup returns CDR1 MNHEY and CDR2 SVGAGI. V dropped 5 bases and J dropped 1; count of bases not matched to a gene: 2. This CDR3 has 14 amino acids. For the CDR3, the DNA is TGTGCCAGCAGTCCGGGACAGGGGAACACTGAAGCTTTCTTT. This translates into CASSPGQGNTEAFF.

The rearrangement links TRBV11-2 to TRBJ1-1; possibly TRBD1 for D (6 bases). The CDR3 totals 13 residues. The V and J ends lost 4 bases and 1 base respectively, with 7 bases between them. The germline CDR1 and CDR2 sequences are SGHAT and FQNNGV. DNA of the CDR3: TGTGCCAGCAGCTCGGACAGGAACACTGAAGCTTTCTTT. The encoded protein is CASSSDRNTEAFF.

CDR3 sequence: CASSYRADGVSPLHF. The CDR3 DNA follows: TGTGCCAGCAGTTACCGGGCAGATGGAGTTTCACCCCTCCACTTT. The rearrangement joins TRBV6-2 or TRBV6-3 to TRBJ1-6; D not certain. In germline, CDR1 is MNHEY, CDR2 SVGEGT. V lost 2 bases, J lost 9 bases, and 14 bases lay in between. The CDR3 runs to 15 residues.

V usage is TRBV7-9 and J usage is TRBJ2-6, with 9 bases fitting TRBD1. The CDR3 length is 17 residues. CDR1 is SEHNR, CDR2 FQNEAQ, per germline (reference sequence). V was clipped by 2 bases and J by 4 bases; unmatched bases: 6. CDR3 protein: CASSLPGTGIGANVLTF. The CDR3 DNA reads as TGTGCCAGCAGCTTACCCGGGACAGGGATCGGGGCCAACGTCCTGACTTTC.

This chain connects TRBV7-6 to TRBJ2-5; 9 nucleotides agree with TRBD2. Germline V gene sequence: CDR1 SGHVS, CDR2 FNYEAQ. After removal of 0 bases from V and 5 bases from J, the junction contained 13 bases not matched to a gene. CDR3 length equals 18 residues. CDR3 amino acids: CASSLAVPSGALGETQYF. CDR3 bases: TGTGCCAGCAGCTTAGCGGTCCCTAGCGGGGCCCTCGGGGAGACCCAGTACTTC.

The DNA of the CDR3 is TGTGCCACCAGTGATGGCGGGGGGGCGCAAGGCTACACCTTC. Amino acids: CATSDGGGAQGYTF. The chain carries TRBV24-1 and TRBJ1-2, with D maybe TRBD1 (6 bases). Germline lookup yields CDR1 KGHDR and CDR2 SFDVKD. The CDR3 loop spans 14 amino acids. Trimming cost V 3 bases and J 8 bases, with 15 bases left between them.

V usage is TRBV29-1 and J usage is TRBJ1-2; no firm D call. CDR1 and CDR2 from the germline V gene are SQVTM and ANQGSEA. Trimming took 8 bases from V and 4 from J, leaving 14 bases between them. The CDR3 consists of 12 residues. The CDR3 is CSSTREGYGYTF. In DNA, the CDR3 is TGCAGCTCAACAAGGGAAGGCTATGGCTACACCTTC.

This clone was recorded only once. The J gene is TRBJ1-2, the V gene TRBV16; 7 nucleotides align to TRBD1. Germline-derived CDR1 and CDR2 are KGHSY and FQNENV. The J segment lost 3 bases and the V segment lost 1 base, leaving 8 bases of the junction unmatched. The CDR3 extends over 16 amino acids. The CDR3: CASSQFPRGAYYGYTF. The CDR3 DNA sequence: TGTGCCAGCAGCCAATTCCCCAGGGGGGCCTACTATGGCTACACCTTC.

The CDR3, as DNA: TGTGCCAGTACCCTAAACTACAATGAGCAGTTCTTC. As protein: CASTLNYNEQFF. The chain recombines TRBV19 with TRBJ2-1; D not certain. This CDR3 is built from 12 residues. V gave up 7 bases and J gave up 3 bases, with 7 bases separating them. Germline V gene lookup returns CDR1 LNHDA and CDR2 SQIVND (reference sequence).

The CDR3 is CASSSPPRVEQYF. The DNA for the CDR3 is TGCGCCAGCAGCTCCCCACCTCGGGTGGAGCAGTACTTC. The chain has TRBV5-1 and TRBJ2-7, with unresolved D. The germline V gene has CDR1 SGHRS and CDR2 YFSETQ. V was pared by 3 bases and J by 7 bases, with 14 bases between. CDR3 size: 13 residues.

The rearrangement joins TRBV27 to TRBJ1-1, with D maybe TRBD1 (5 bases). Germline-derived CDR1 and CDR2 are MNHEY and SMNVEV (reference sequence). The CDR3 runs to 13 residues. V shed 1 base and J shed 5 bases, with 8 bases lying between them. CDR3 in DNA: TGTGCCAGCAGTTTATTTGGGGGGACTGAAGCTTTCTTT. Translated, it gives CASSLFGGTEAFF.

The chain recombines TRBV20-1 with TRBJ2-3; 11 nucleotides agree with TRBD2. The length of the CDR3 is 15 residues. Per the germline V gene, CDR1 is DFQATT and CDR2 is SNEGSKA (reference sequence). The ends lost 3 bases at V and 2 bases at J; junction bases unmatched: 4. CDR3: CSASTSGGFTDTQYF. The CDR3 DNA reads as TGCAGTGCTAGTACTAGCGGGGGATTCACAGATACGCAGTATTTT.

This rearrangement joins TRBV2 to TRBJ1-2, with TRBD1 as a possible D gene (5 bases). Trimming stripped 6 bases from V and 7 bases from J, with 12 bases between. Germline V gene sequence: CDR1 SNHLY, CDR2 FYNNEI. The length of the CDR3 is 12 residues. The CDR3, as DNA: TGTGCCAGCAGCGAGGAGGGGCTTGGCTACACCTTC. As protein: CASSEEGLGYTF.